This T cell receptor (beta chain) originates from a study of shared clonotypes between healthy human individuals. Study-wide context: Per-donor plates numbered three CD4 naive, three CD4 memory, two CD8 naive and one CD8 memory.

Findings of the study overall: Between a handful of donors, naive CD4 clonotypes were shared at a level of around 4.9%.

Researchers ran the assay at a deep level. This table comes from immunoSEQ multiplex PCR, and its TCRdb copy is limited to in-frame clones, with some not included. The table lists about 960,000 clones, over 60% of them singletons, with over 1.3% in the top ten. CD45RA+ naive and CD45RA-negative memory subsets were separated from CD4+ cells. The germline V gene has CDR1 MRHNA and CDR2 SNTAGT. V shed 0 bases and J 0 bases; nucleotides not matched to a gene: 8. The CDR3 has 19 residues. About this clone itself: The antigen remains unidentified.

This receptor was taken from a man in his late teens or twenties in good health. The chain has TRBV6-4 and TRBJ2-4; 10 nucleotides line up with TRBD2. Sequencing used memory CD4+ T cells sorted from blood. Subset indicated: CD45RA-negative fraction. CDR3 DNA: TGTGCCAGCAGTGACTCGAGGCTAGCGGGAGAGGGAGCCAAAAACATTCAGTACTTC. Its translation: CASSDSRLAGEGAKNIQYF.